This TCR beta chain was captured by sequencing in a study of read filtering for tumor transcriptome and immune sequencing. This CDR3 has 14 amino acids. The ends lost 5 bases at V and 3 bases at J; junction bases unmatched: 5. Germline V CDR1 and CDR2: SGHTA, FQGTGA. Molecular barcoded adaptors covering alpha/delta and beta/gamma chains were used on roughly 400 ng RNA. TCRdb analysed the reads with MiXCR anew, one entry per CDR3 protein. The sample comprises some 120,000 distinct CDR3 sequences, over 10% of which are singletons, and 9.5% to 11% rests with the top ten. The sequenced sample consisted of a population of CD138-negative cells sorted from bone marrow. The chain has TRBV7-3 and TRBJ2-3, with TRBD2 matching 7 bases. This TCR was recovered from a donor aged 40 or over with multiple myeloma. CDR3 loop: CASSKRDGTDTQYF. The CDR3 DNA reads TGTGCCAGCAGCAAGCGGGACGGAACAGATACGCAGTATTTT. The full variable domain, in which reference TRBV7-3 and TRBJ2-3 provide the parts outside the CDR3, is GAGVSQTPSNKVTEKGKYVELRCDPISGHTALYWYRQSLGQGPEFLIYFQGTGAADDSGLPNDRFFAVRPEGSVSTLKIQRTERGDSAVYLCASSKRDGTDTQYFGPGTRLTVL.